These 32 T cell receptor beta chains came from one sample sequenced in a study of blood T cell repertoires in COVID-19 (TCRdb year 2020). Preparation of the library involved the immunoSEQ multiplex PCR assay. TCRdb provides this immuneACCESS table in a form limited to in-frame rearrangements. Some clones are lacking; in checked studies, under half of them reflect an unresolved V gene, and why the rest are absent is not known. This sample gives about 330,000 clones in total; around 90% of them show up just once. The ten biggest clones cover approximately 6% of the sample. The sequencing input was PBMCs or T cells enriched from blood (not recorded which). The source is a woman under 40 who had recovered from COVID-19.

V usage is TRBV30 and J usage is TRBJ1-2; tentative D call: TRBD1 (5 bases). The CDR3 sequence is 11 residues long. Trimming removed 3 bases at V and 8 bases at J, with 10 bases between. Germline V CDR1 and CDR2: GTSNPN, SVGIG (reference sequence). As DNA, the CDR3 is TGTGCCTGGAGAGACAGCGAGGGCTACACCTTC. This gives the protein CAWRDSEGYTF.

V gene TRBV18 combines with J gene TRBJ1-1; 8 bases line up with TRBD1. This CDR3 has 17 amino acids. Looked up from germline, CDR1 is KGHSH and CDR2 is LQKENI. The J segment lost 4 bases and the V segment lost 6 bases, leaving 16 bases of the junction unmatched. The CDR3 protein is CASSDLLSRGPSTEAFF. The DNA of the CDR3 is TGTGCCAGCTCCGATTTACTAAGCAGGGGGCCTAGCACTGAAGCTTTCTTT.

V gene TRBV10-3 combines with J gene TRBJ1-1; the match to TRBD1 covers 7 bases. The V gene's germline CDR1 is ENHRY and CDR2 SYGVKD. V was pared by 3 bases and J by 1 base, with 5 bases of the junction left unmatched. The CDR3 totals 15 residues. Here the CDR3 DNA reads TGTGCCATCAGTGACCCCGGGACAGCGAACACTGAAGCTTTCTTT. It translates to CAISDPGTANTEAFF.

The V gene is TRBV30, the J gene TRBJ1-1; D is undetermined. This CDR3 is built from 12 residues. Deletions cut 2 bases from V and 4 bases from J, with 8 bases between. Germline V lookup: CDR1 GTSNPN, CDR2 SVGIG (reference sequence). The CDR3 nucleotides are TGTGCCTGGAGTCGGGTGCGCACTGAAGCTTTCTTT. Protein: CAWSRVRTEAFF.

This clone was found a few times. This chain uses TRBV7-2 with TRBJ1-1, with D possibly being TRBD1 (5 bases). Between the trimmed V and J ends, which lost 3 bases and 4 bases, there was a span of 21 bases. Germline V gene lookup returns CDR1 SGHTA and CDR2 FQGNSA. CDR3 length equals 17 residues. The CDR3 bases are TGTGCCAGCAGCTTCAACGCCCGGGGGAGAGTGGGCACTGAAGCTTTCTTT. Translated: CASSFNARGRVGTEAFF.

The chain combines TRBV9 with TRBJ1-3, with 8 bases aligning to TRBD1. Germline CDR1 SGDLS, CDR2 YYNGEE. CDR3 size: 17 residues. V dropped 4 bases and J dropped 0; count of bases not matched to a gene: 9. Written as DNA, the CDR3 is TGTGCCAGCAGCCCCGGGACAGGACCCTACTCTGGAAACACCATATATTTT. It encodes CASSPGTGPYSGNTIYF.

V gene TRBV7-2 combines with J gene TRBJ2-1, with D maybe TRBD2 (6 bases). Germline CDR1 SGHTA, CDR2 FQGNSA. The length of the CDR3 is 14 residues. Trimming left V 3 bases short and J 7 bases short, with 13 bases between. The CDR3 DNA sequence: TGTGCCAGCAGCTTTGGACGGGAGCGAAATGAGCAGTTCTTC. It encodes CASSFGRERNEQFF.

The V call is TRBV6-6, the J call TRBJ1-2, with D unresolved. The germline V gene encodes CDR1 MNHNY and CDR2 SVGAGI (reference sequence). CDR3 length: 15 amino acids. V was pared by 10 bases and J by 2 bases, with 20 bases between. The chain's CDR3 is CATMTLLTLNYGYTF. In DNA, the CDR3 is TGTGCCACTATGACACTCTTAACCCTAAACTATGGCTACACCTTC.

On this clone itself: At one of its ends the junction is not consistent with the germline gene, which may arise from a read error. This sequence joins TRBV7-7 and TRBJ2-5; D is possibly TRBD1 (6 bases). The germline V gene has CDR1 SSHAT and CDR2 FNYEAQ (reference sequence). CDR3 length: 15 amino acids. CDR3 DNA sequence: TGTGCTAGCAGCTTAGCCAGGGGACCCCAAGAGACCCAGTACTTC. Protein product: CASSLARGPQETQYF.

The chain is built from TRBV7-2 and TRBJ1-1; D is undetermined. Trimming took 1 base from V and 0 from J, leaving 6 bases between them. CDR3 size: 14 residues. Per germline, CDR1 SGHTA and CDR2 FQGNSA. DNA of the CDR3: TGTGCCAGCAGCTTAGTCGGGGTGAACACTGAAGCTTTCTTT. It translates to CASSLVGVNTEAFF.

The chain employs TRBV18 and TRBJ1-5; 12 nucleotides align to TRBD1. Looked up from germline, CDR1 is KGHSH and CDR2 is LQKENI. The CDR3 has 15 amino acids. Trimming took 4 bases from V and 7 from J; bases not matched to a gene: 5. In DNA, the CDR3 is TGTGCCAGCTCACAAGGGACAGGGGGCCGACAGCCCCAGCATTTT. Translating it yields CASSQGTGGRQPQHF. The full variable domain, with the rest looked up from reference TRBV18 and TRBJ1-5, is NAGVMQNPRHLVRRRGQEARLRCSPMKGHSHVYWYRQLPEEGLKFMVYLQKENIIDESGMPKERFSAEFPKEGPSILRIQQVVRGDSAAYFCASSQGTGGRQPQHFGDGTRLSIL.

The rearrangement uses TRBV4-3 and TRBJ1-2; D might be TRBD1 (5 bases). V lost 2 bases and J 6 bases, leaving 10 bases between the germline ends. The CDR3 loop spans 13 amino acids. In germline, CDR1 is LGHNA, CDR2 YSLEER. DNA of the CDR3: TGCGCCAGCAGCCAATCTCGACAGCATGGCTACACCTTC. Translating gives CASSQSRQHGYTF.

The J gene is TRBJ2-6, the V gene TRBV10-3; maybe TRBD1 (5 bases). The CDR3 spans 15 residues. Trimming shortened V by 3 bases and J by 4 bases, and 10 bases separated the two germline ends. CDR1 and CDR2 (germline): ENHRY, SYGVKD. CDR3 in DNA: TGTGCCATCAGTGATTCAGGGATCGGGGCCAACGTCCTGACTTTC. Residues: CAISDSGIGANVLTF.

The rearrangement joins TRBV5-6 to TRBJ1-1; D remains unclear. Germline CDR1 reads SGHDT; CDR2 reads YYEEEE. This CDR3 spans 12 amino acids. V lost 6 bases to trimming and J lost 4 bases, with 10 bases between them. The CDR3 sequence: CASNHPGTEAFF. CDR3 in DNA: TGTGCCAGCAACCACCCCGGCACTGAAGCTTTCTTT.

This rearrangement joins TRBV29-1 to TRBJ2-3; TRBD1 is a possible D gene (6 bases). V lost 4 bases to trimming and J lost 6 bases, with 14 bases between them. The CDR3 length is 13 residues. Germline V lookup: CDR1 SQVTM, CDR2 ANQGSEA. The CDR3, as DNA: TGCAGCGTTGGGGGGCTTGCTCAGGATACGCAGTATTTT. Protein product: CSVGGLAQDTQYF.

This sequence joins TRBV18 and TRBJ1-3, with 7 bases lining up with TRBD1. V shed 5 bases, J shed 0 bases, and the junction held 10 bases outside the gene matches. From germline, CDR1 is KGHSH and CDR2 LQKENI. The CDR3 sequence is 17 residues long. CDR3 loop: CASSALQGMVSGNTIYF. DNA for the CDR3: TGTGCCAGCTCAGCCTTACAGGGGATGGTCTCTGGAAACACCATATATTTT.

V gene TRBV10-3 combines with J gene TRBJ1-2; 7 bases are a match to TRBD1. V was pared by 6 bases and J by 1 base, with 2 bases of the junction left unmatched. The CDR3 spans 13 residues. Germline CDR1 ENHRY, CDR2 SYGVKD. The CDR3 bases are TGTGCCATCAGAGGGACAGATAACTATGGCTACACCTTC. As protein: CAIRGTDNYGYTF.

This clone was detected only a few times. The chain couples TRBV5-1 to TRBJ2-7, with D maybe TRBD2 (5 bases). With 0 bases removed from V and 3 bases from J, the gap between germline ends came to 13 bases. Germline CDR1 is SGHRS and CDR2 is YFSETQ. The CDR3 has 15 amino acids. For the CDR3, the DNA is TGCGCCAGCAGCTTGGGAGGGAGCCAAGGCTACGAGCAGTACTTC. Translation: CASSLGGSQGYEQYF.

A single count supports this clone. This sequence joins TRBV6-5 and TRBJ2-5, with a weak D call TRBD2 (6 bases). Germline values: CDR1 MNHEY, CDR2 SVGAGI. The length of the CDR3 is 14 residues. V was clipped by 0 bases and J by 5 bases, with 10 bases between them. The CDR3 region is CASSYSGRGETQYF. The DNA of the CDR3 is TGTGCCAGCAGTTACTCTGGACGGGGGGAGACCCAGTACTTC.

V is TRBV4-1 and J is TRBJ1-1; tentatively, D is TRBD1 (6 bases). The CDR3 spans 18 residues. Germline V CDR1 and CDR2: MGHRA, YSYEKL. V was pared by 4 bases and J by 3 bases, with 24 bases between. The CDR3 region is CASSLAGVPLLLYTEAFF. DNA of the CDR3: TGCGCCAGCAGCCTCGCAGGGGTACCGCTCCTACTATACACTGAAGCTTTCTTT.

V is TRBV29-1 and J is TRBJ2-3, with a possible D match to TRBD1 (6 bases). The CDR3 contains 12 residues. The germline V and J ends were trimmed by 4 bases and 4 bases, with 9 bases remaining between them. The germline V gene has CDR1 SQVTM and CDR2 ANQGSEA. CDR3 sequence: CSVVGASDTQYF. CDR3 nucleotides: TGCAGCGTTGTGGGGGCGTCAGATACGCAGTATTTT.

A note on this clone: Within the sample, other DNA sequences also encode this same CDR3. The CDR3 is CASSPTGGNQPQHF. CDR3 DNA: TGTGCCAGTAGCCCGACAGGGGGCAATCAGCCCCAGCATTTT. J is TRBJ1-5 and V is TRBV19; 8 bases match TRBD1. Germline V gene sequence: CDR1 LNHDA, CDR2 SQIVND (reference sequence). The CDR3 has 14 amino acids. The V and J ends lost 6 bases and 2 bases, in that order; junction bases with no gene match: 3.

The V gene is TRBV4-2, the J gene TRBJ2-2, with 16 bases lining up with TRBD2. The germline V gene has CDR1 LGHNA and CDR2 YNFKEQ. CDR3 length equals 20 residues. V lost 4 bases and J lost 2; bases outside the gene matches: 10. The CDR3 loop is CASSLRPGTSGGANTGELFF. DNA for the CDR3: TGTGCCAGCAGCCTCCGCCCCGGGACTAGCGGGGGGGCTAACACCGGGGAGCTGTTTTTT.

The J gene is TRBJ2-2, the V gene TRBV7-9; possibly TRBD2 for D (5 bases). The germline CDR1 and CDR2 sequences are SEHNR and FQNEAQ (reference sequence). The CDR3 runs 14 residues. V was shortened by 5 bases and J by 0 bases, with 7 bases between the two germline ends. CDR3 in amino acids: CASSERPNTGELFF. For the CDR3, the DNA is TGTGCCAGCAGCGAGCGGCCGAACACCGGGGAGCTGTTTTTT.

The V and J genes are TRBV27 and TRBJ1-2; D gene unclear. The CDR3 runs to 13 residues. Germline CDR1 is MNHEY and CDR2 is SMNVEV (reference sequence). Trimming left V 3 bases short and J 10 bases short, with 15 bases between. The CDR3 nucleotides are TGTGCCAGCAGTTTCGGCCAGACTTTACCCTACACCTTC. Amino acids: CASSFGQTLPYTF.

The chain has TRBV3-1 (or the pseudogene TRBV3-2) and TRBJ1-1; no clear D. In germline, CDR1 is LGHDT, CDR2 YNNKEL (reference sequence). This CDR3 is 13 amino acids long. Trimming shortened V by 0 bases and J by 3 bases, and 5 bases separated the two germline ends. CDR3 sequence (DNA): TGTGCCAGCAGCCAAGAGCGTTACACTGAAGCTTTCTTT. Translating it yields CASSQERYTEAFF.

For the CDR3, the DNA is TGTGCCAGCAGCCCTCGGACAGGGCGAGTATACTATGGCTACACCTTC. As protein: CASSPRTGRVYYGYTF. The V call is TRBV6-2 or TRBV6-3, the J call TRBJ1-2, with 8 bases fitting TRBD1. J gave up 3 bases and V 6 bases, and 12 bases lay outside the gene matches. Germline V lookup: CDR1 MNHEY, CDR2 SVGEGT. The CDR3 spans 16 residues.

The chain couples TRBV30 to TRBJ1-6; 7 nucleotides line up with TRBD1. J gave up 7 bases and V 5 bases, and 8 bases lay outside the gene matches. Per the germline V gene, CDR1 is GTSNPN and CDR2 is SVGIG (reference sequence). This CDR3 contains 14 residues. The CDR3 bases are TGTGCCTGGGGCCTGAGACAGGGAAATTCACCCCTCCACTTT. Translation: CAWGLRQGNSPLHF.

DNA for the CDR3: TGTGCCAGCAAGTCTCACTACGGGTCGGACGAGCAGTACTTC. Translation: CASKSHYGSDEQYF. The chain couples TRBV6-5 to TRBJ2-7; D is uncertain. Trimming took off 7 bases at V and 5 bases at J, with 18 bases between the two ends. Germline V CDR1 and CDR2: MNHEY, SVGAGI. The length of the CDR3 is 14 residues.

The V call is TRBV29-1, the J call TRBJ2-5; 11 bases line up with TRBD2. The length of the CDR3 is 16 residues. Per the germline V gene, CDR1 is SQVTM and CDR2 is ANQGSEA. V was clipped by 2 bases and J by 4 bases; unmatched bases: 9. The CDR3 protein is CSVETTSGVIVETQYF. Here the CDR3 DNA reads TGCAGCGTTGAAACGACTAGCGGGGTGATCGTAGAGACCCAGTACTTC.

The chain links TRBV19 to TRBJ2-1, with TRBD2 matching 7 bases. Germline V gives CDR1 LNHDA, CDR2 SQIVND (reference sequence). V lost 8 bases and J lost 8; bases outside the gene matches: 12. This CDR3 has 14 amino acids. The CDR3 spells CASATGGVLDEQFF. The CDR3 DNA sequence: TGTGCCAGTGCAACTGGGGGGGTATTGGATGAGCAGTTCTTC. The whole variable domain, remainder taken from reference TRBV19 and TRBJ2-1, is DGGITQSPKYLFRKEGQNVTLSCEQNLNHDAMYWYRQDPGQGLRLIYYSQIVNDFQKGDIAEGYSVSREKKESFPLTVTSAQKNPTAFYLCASATGGVLDEQFFGPGTRLTVL.

This sequence joins TRBV30 and TRBJ1-2, with a possible D match to TRBD1 (5 bases). The CDR3 runs 14 residues. Germline V gene lookup returns CDR1 GTSNPN and CDR2 SVGIG (reference sequence). V was cut by 2 bases and J by 1 base, with 11 bases left in between. CDR3 sequence: CAWSPGGSNYGYTF. For the CDR3, the DNA is TGTGCCTGGAGTCCTGGGGGGAGTAACTATGGCTACACCTTC.